This TCR beta chain was sequenced in a study of cytomegalovirus exposure and HLA in healthy donors. Overall study context: Earlier, roughly 180 million T cells were analyzed, and 117 million unique TCR beta sequences were found among them.

CDR1 is SGHRS and CDR2 is YFSETQ in the germline V gene. V lost 2 bases and J lost 7, with 18 bases in between. The CDR3 extends over 15 amino acids. Of note for this clone: No antigen is known for it.

Notes on the study in general: Previous analysis showed most TCR beta V segments were productive about 87% or about 30% of the time.

PCR was performed using 60 Vbeta and 13 Jbeta primers. The table came from immunoSEQ multiplex PCR; TCRdb's copy has only in-frame clones and leaves some out. The sample table sets out tens of thousands of clones. This TCR came from a woman under 40 in good health and CMV-seronegative. Sequenced: PBMCs. The rearrangement links TRBV5-1 to TRBJ2-5, with a tentative D call TRBD2 (5 bases). The CDR3 DNA sequence: TGCGCCAGCAGCTTAGCGTCGGGTCGGGGTACGACCCAGTACTTC. Protein sequence: CASSLASGRGTTQYF.